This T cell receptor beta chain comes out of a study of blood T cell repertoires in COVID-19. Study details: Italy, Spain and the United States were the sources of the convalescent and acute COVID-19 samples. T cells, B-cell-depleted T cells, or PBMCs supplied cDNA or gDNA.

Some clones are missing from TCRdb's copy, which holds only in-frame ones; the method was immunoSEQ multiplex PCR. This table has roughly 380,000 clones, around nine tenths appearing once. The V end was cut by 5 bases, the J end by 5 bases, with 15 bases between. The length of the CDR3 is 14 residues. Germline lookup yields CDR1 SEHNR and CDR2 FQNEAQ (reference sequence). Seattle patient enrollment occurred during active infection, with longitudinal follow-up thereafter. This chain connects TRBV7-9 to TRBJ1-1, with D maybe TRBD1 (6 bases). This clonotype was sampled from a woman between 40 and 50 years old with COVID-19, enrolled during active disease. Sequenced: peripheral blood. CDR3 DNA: TGTGCCAGCAGCGCACAGGGTGGAGGTACTGAAGCTTTCTTT. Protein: CASSAQGGGTEAFF.